The 32 T cell receptor beta chains below were found in one sample sequenced in a study of cytomegalovirus exposure and HLA in healthy donors. The PCR used 60 Vbeta and 13 Jbeta primers. Sequenced by immunoSEQ multiplex PCR; TCRdb stores in-frame clones only, minus some. The sample yields about 160,000 clones, around 76% seen once. Material for sequencing was PBMCs. These receptors came from a female donor in good health and CMV-seronegative.

The chain carries TRBV29-1 and TRBJ1-2; 8 bases align to TRBD1. The V segment lost 6 bases and the J segment 7 bases; nucleotides outside the gene matches: 1. This CDR3 spans 10 amino acids. In germline, CDR1 is SQVTM, CDR2 ANQGSEA. CDR3 sequence: CSVGQGGYTF. CDR3 nucleotides: TGCAGCGTCGGACAGGGTGGCTACACCTTC.

The chain has TRBV6-4 and TRBJ1-1, with D unresolved. The CDR3 runs to 14 residues. Looked up from germline, CDR1 is MRHNA and CDR2 is SNTAGT. The V end lost 7 bases, the J end lost 1 base, and 13 bases lay between the germline ends. The DNA for the CDR3 is TGTGCCAGCAAATGGCAGGTCAGGAACACTGAAGCTTTCTTT. Protein sequence: CASKWQVRNTEAFF.

V is TRBV6-1 and J is TRBJ2-2, with 7 bases that match TRBD2. Germline trimming cut 3 bases from V and 3 bases from J; bases unmatched to any gene: 1. The CDR3 spans 14 residues. CDR1 and CDR2 from the germline V gene are MNHNS and SASEGT. CDR3 bases: TGTGCCAGCAGTGACGGGGGGTACACCGGGGAGCTGTTTTTT. It translates to CASSDGGYTGELFF.

The chain carries TRBV19 and TRBJ2-7, with a tentative D call TRBD2 (5 bases). This CDR3 spans 14 amino acids. Germline V CDR1 and CDR2: LNHDA, SQIVND (reference sequence). V was trimmed by 3 bases and J by 5 bases, leaving 14 bases between them. CDR3: CASSIGGATHEQYF. DNA of the CDR3: TGTGCCAGTAGTATCGGAGGAGCGACGCACGAGCAGTACTTC.

This rearrangement joins TRBV7-9 to TRBJ2-7; tentative D call: TRBD2 (6 bases). The V gene lost 3 bases and the J gene lost 2 bases, with 14 bases spanning the gap. Looked up from germline, CDR1 is SEHNR and CDR2 is FQNEAQ (reference sequence). The CDR3 has 15 amino acids. The CDR3 coding sequence is TGTGCCAGCAGCTTGGTGGGACTCCCTACCTACGAGCAGTACTTC. Translating gives CASSLVGLPTYEQYF.

Remarks on this clone: Distinct nucleotide sequences in the sample also encode this CDR3. CDR3 amino acids: CASSWGLGQGYEQYF. For the CDR3, the DNA is TGCGCCAGCAGCTGGGGGCTCGGACAGGGTTACGAGCAGTACTTC. This chain uses TRBV5-1 with TRBJ2-7, with 8 bases that match TRBD1. After removal of 3 bases from V and 4 bases from J, the junction contained 9 bases not matched to a gene. Germline CDR1 SGHRS, CDR2 YFSETQ. The CDR3 extends over 15 amino acids.

This chain links TRBV7-2 with TRBJ1-1; no reliable D call. The germline CDR1 and CDR2 sequences are SGHTA and FQGNSA. There are 17 residues in the CDR3. The ends were cut back, 5 bases at V and 0 bases at J, with 19 bases in the middle. The CDR3 sequence: CASSKGPGTPLNTEAFF. The CDR3 DNA sequence: TGTGCCAGCAGCAAAGGACCGGGAACACCTCTGAACACTGAAGCTTTCTTT.

This sequence joins TRBV6-6 and TRBJ1-1; TRBD1 might be the D (6 bases). Germline V CDR1 and CDR2: MNHNY, SVGAGI (reference sequence). V gave up 2 bases and J gave up 7 bases, with 8 bases separating them. This CDR3 is 12 amino acids long. The CDR3: CASSYPGHEAFF. Written as DNA, the CDR3 is TGTGCCAGCAGTTACCCGGGACATGAAGCTTTCTTT.

The chain joins TRBV30 to TRBJ1-2, with no clear D. With 2 bases removed from V and 0 bases from J, the gap between germline ends came to 10 bases. This CDR3 has 14 residues. Germline CDR1 is GTSNPN and CDR2 is SVGIG (reference sequence). CDR3 loop: CAWSRQLANYGYTF. The DNA of the CDR3 is TGTGCCTGGAGTAGACAACTAGCTAACTATGGCTACACCTTC.

This clone was seen more than once but under ten times. The chain carries TRBV19 and TRBJ1-1; D remains unclear. Deletions cut 6 bases from V and 0 bases from J, with 14 bases between. CDR3 length equals 15 residues. The germline CDR1 and CDR2 sequences are LNHDA and SQIVND (reference sequence). DNA for the CDR3: TGTGCCAGTAGCCAAAGACTTGGCTTGAACACTGAAGCTTTCTTT. Its translation: CASSQRLGLNTEAFF.

The rearrangement joins TRBV6-1 to TRBJ2-7; no firm D call. Trimming took off 3 bases at V and 0 bases at J, with 12 bases between the two ends. Per the germline V gene, CDR1 is MNHNS and CDR2 is SASEGT. This CDR3 has 15 amino acids. The CDR3 DNA reads as TGTGCCAGCAGTGAGGGTTTTGGAGTCTCCTACGAGCAGTACTTC. Translating gives CASSEGFGVSYEQYF.

This chain joins TRBV5-1 and TRBJ2-7, with 9 bases identical to TRBD1. The V segment lost 0 bases and the J segment 3 bases; nucleotides outside the gene matches: 4. Germline values: CDR1 SGHRS, CDR2 YFSETQ. The CDR3 length is 15 residues. DNA for the CDR3: TGCGCCAGCAGCTTGGACGGGACAGGGTACTACGAGCAGTACTTC. It codes for CASSLDGTGYYEQYF.

This clone has only one observation. The gene calls are TRBV5-1 and TRBJ1-2; 7 bases line up with TRBD1. Germline CDR1 is SGHRS and CDR2 is YFSETQ. The V gene end was trimmed by 4 bases and the J gene end by 7 bases; junction bases not matched to a gene: 13. There are 15 residues in the CDR3. DNA for the CDR3: TGCGCCAGCAGCCCCGACAGGGTCGTCGCGGGTGGCTACACCTTC. Translation: CASSPDRVVAGGYTF.

The chain recombines TRBV6-5 with TRBJ1-2, with 7 nucleotides matching TRBD1. The CDR3 loop spans 13 amino acids. CDR1 MNHEY and CDR2 SVGAGI come from the germline V gene. Trimming removed 0 bases from V and 7 bases from J; junction bases left unmatched: 2. The CDR3 loop reads CASSYSRGLGYTF. DNA of the CDR3: TGTGCCAGCAGTTACTCGAGGGGGCTTGGCTACACCTTC.

This clone was counted between two and nine times. The chain has TRBV30 and TRBJ2-5; 7 bases are shared with TRBD2. The CDR3 consists of 17 residues. Germline CDR1 GTSNPN, CDR2 SVGIG (reference sequence). Losses at the gene ends were 0 bases for V and 0 bases for J; bases not matched to a gene: 10. This CDR3 reads CAWSVRGLTPYQETQYF. The DNA of the CDR3 is TGTGCCTGGAGTGTAAGGGGACTAACCCCCTACCAAGAGACCCAGTACTTC.

The rearrangement joins TRBV4-1 to TRBJ1-5; D not resolved. Germline V lookup: CDR1 MGHRA, CDR2 YSYEKL. CDR3 size: 15 residues. Trimming shortened V by 1 base and J by 3 bases, and 10 bases separated the two germline ends. The DNA of the CDR3 is TGCGCCAGCAGCCAAGGTACGCAGAACAATCAGCCCCAGCATTTT. Protein: CASSQGTQNNQPQHF.

The chain employs TRBV10-3 and TRBJ2-3, with 9 bases lining up with TRBD2. V lost 6 bases to trimming and J lost 2 bases; unmatched junction nucleotides: 12. The CDR3 is made up of 17 amino acids. CDR1 ENHRY and CDR2 SYGVKD come from the germline V gene. CDR3 in DNA: TGTGCCATCAGCCAGACCGTAGCGGGGGAATCCACAGATACGCAGTATTTT. Protein product: CAISQTVAGESTDTQYF.

The CDR3 sequence: CASSLGSRLTETQYF. CDR3 DNA: TGCGCCAGCAGCTTGGGGTCTAGGCTAACCGAGACCCAGTACTTC. V and J are TRBV5-1 and TRBJ2-5; no definite D call. The V and J ends lost 0 bases and 5 bases respectively, with 14 bases between them. Germline-derived CDR1 and CDR2 are SGHRS and YFSETQ. The CDR3 has 15 residues.

This chain uses TRBV7-8 with TRBJ1-3; weak D call: TRBD1 (6 bases). CDR1 SGHVS and CDR2 FQNEAQ come from the germline V gene. CDR3 length equals 20 residues. V dropped 2 bases and J dropped 2 bases, with 25 bases sitting between them. The CDR3 is CASSLYPLAAGANPGNTIYF. The DNA for the CDR3 is TGTGCCAGCAGCTTATATCCTCTGGCGGCAGGGGCCAACCCTGGAAACACCATATATTTT.

This chain links TRBV5-1 with TRBJ2-7; D might be TRBD1 (6 bases). V was cut by 4 bases and J by 5 bases, with 13 bases left in between. Germline assignment: CDR1 SGHRS and CDR2 YFSETQ. This CDR3 spans 13 amino acids. The CDR3 loop reads CASSPGTPDEQYF. CDR3 bases: TGCGCCAGCAGCCCCGGGACACCCGACGAGCAGTACTTC.

J is TRBJ1-3 and V is TRBV5-1; no clear D. Germline lookup yields CDR1 SGHRS and CDR2 YFSETQ. This CDR3 spans 16 amino acids. Between the trimmed V and J ends, which lost 1 base and 0 bases, there was a span of 11 bases. The CDR3 reads CASSLSQSASGNTIYF. The CDR3 DNA reads TGCGCCAGCAGCTTGTCCCAGTCCGCCTCTGGAAACACCATATATTTT.

V and J are TRBV13 and TRBJ1-5, with D hard to call. This CDR3 spans 15 amino acids. The V end was cut by 0 bases, the J end by 0 bases, with 6 bases between. Germline V CDR1 and CDR2: PRHDT, FYEKMQ (reference sequence). CDR3 sequence reads: CASSLGRASNQPQHF. In DNA form, the CDR3 reads TGTGCCAGCAGCTTAGGGAGGGCTAGCAATCAGCCCCAGCATTTT.

This sequence joins TRBV4-2 and TRBJ2-4; the D gene is possibly TRBD2 (6 bases). Trimming stripped 0 bases from V and 8 bases from J, with 14 bases between. The CDR3 totals 15 residues. CDR1 LGHNA and CDR2 YNFKEQ come from the germline V gene. CDR3 DNA: TGTGCCAGCAGCCAAGATTTGTCCGGGAGCTACATTCAGTACTTC. It specifies CASSQDLSGSYIQYF.

This clone was seen more than once but under ten times. The V and J genes are TRBV28 and TRBJ1-5, with D tentatively TRBD1 (5 bases). Germline CDR1 is MDHEN and CDR2 is SYDVKM. Trimming took 3 bases from V and 5 from J, leaving 11 bases between them. There are 14 residues in the CDR3. The CDR3 DNA is TGTGCCAGCAGTTTGGGGCAGAGCTATCAGCCCCAGCATTTT. The encoded protein is CASSLGQSYQPQHF.

The chain recombines TRBV6-5 with TRBJ1-2, with 10 bases matching TRBD1. The V gene end was trimmed by 6 bases and the J gene end by 4 bases; junction bases not matched to a gene: 5. Germline assignment: CDR1 MNHEY and CDR2 SVGAGI. This CDR3 comprises 14 residues. CDR3 nucleotides: TGTGCCAGCAGGCGGGGACAGGGGATCTATGGCTACACCTTC. Protein sequence: CASRRGQGIYGYTF.

The chain recombines TRBV2 with TRBJ2-3; no definite D call. From germline, CDR1 is SNHLY and CDR2 FYNNEI. CDR3 size: 11 residues. The germline V and J ends were trimmed by 5 bases and 7 bases, with 7 bases remaining between them. Here the CDR3 reads CASSRVNTQYF. CDR3 sequence (DNA): TGTGCCAGCAGTCGAGTGAATACGCAGTATTTT.

On this clone: Within the sample, other DNA sequences also encode this same CDR3. The rearrangement links TRBV7-8 to TRBJ1-3; D gene unclear. Germline V gene sequence: CDR1 SGHVS, CDR2 FQNEAQ. This CDR3 is 13 amino acids long. V dropped 3 bases and J dropped 4 bases, with 7 bases sitting between them. The chain's CDR3 is CASSFREGNTIYF. CDR3 coding DNA: TGTGCCAGCAGCTTTCGCGAGGGAAACACCATATATTTT.

The gene calls are TRBV28 and TRBJ1-5; a weak D match, TRBD1 (5 bases). The CDR3 has 12 residues. V shed 8 bases and J shed 4 bases, with 9 bases lying between them. Germline V gene sequence: CDR1 MDHEN, CDR2 SYDVKM. This chain's CDR3 is CASGAGNQPQHF. The CDR3 DNA is TGTGCCAGCGGAGCAGGGAATCAGCCCCAGCATTTT.

The gene calls are TRBV25-1 and TRBJ1-5, with 9 nucleotides matching TRBD1. The germline CDR1 and CDR2 sequences are MGHDK and SYGVNS. The CDR3 is 15 amino acids. Unmatched junction bases numbered 6, after V lost 3 bases and J lost 6 bases. The CDR3 nucleotides read TGTGCCAGCAGTGAGGGGACAGGGAGGGGTCAGCCCCAGCATTTT. Translated, it gives CASSEGTGRGQPQHF.

This clone was detected only once. The chain links TRBV5-6 to TRBJ1-1; 11 nucleotides match TRBD1. The CDR3 spans 15 residues. Looked up from germline, CDR1 is SGHDT and CDR2 is YYEEEE. With 4 bases clipped from V and 5 bases from J, the junction kept 7 bases outside the gene matches. DNA for the CDR3: TGTGCCAGCAGCACACGGACAGGGGGCCTAACTGAAGCTTTCTTT. Translation gives CASSTRTGGLTEAFF.

The chain uses TRBV11-1 and TRBJ1-4, with TRBD1 identical over 7 bases. Per the germline V gene, CDR1 is SGHAT and CDR2 is FQDESV (reference sequence). The CDR3 covers 14 residues. The junction had 2 bases not matched to a gene; V was cut back by 4 bases and J by 3 bases. The CDR3 DNA sequence: TGTGCCAGCAGCTCCGGGACAGCTAATGAAAAACTGTTTTTT. Its translation: CASSSGTANEKLFF.

The rearrangement links TRBV5-1 to TRBJ2-1, with a weak D call TRBD2 (5 bases). Looked up from germline, CDR1 is SGHRS and CDR2 is YFSETQ. This CDR3 spans 11 amino acids. Trimming removed 7 bases at V and 4 bases at J, with 6 bases between. The CDR3 reads CASGEYNEQFF. In nucleotides, the CDR3 is TGCGCCAGCGGGGAGTACAATGAGCAGTTCTTC.